This T cell receptor beta chain was observed in a study of T-cell memory formation after mild COVID-19. The study, taken as a whole, reports: The appearance of some responding clones in pre-infection memory suggested that cross-reactive memory joined.

TCRdb reprocessed the 5' RACE reads with MiXCR, giving one entry per CDR3 protein. The sample yields roughly 130,000 distinct CDR3 sequences, approximately 5.9% seen once. For this clonotype: Its antigen is unidentified.

The germline V gene has CDR1 SGHRS and CDR2 YFSETQ. V lost 3 bases to trimming and J lost 1 base, with 16 bases between them. This CDR3 region has 16 residues. Sequencing was carried out using PBMCs or a T cell subset sorted from them (not recorded which). The chain employs TRBV5-1 and TRBJ1-1, with a possible D match to TRBD1 (6 bases). This TCR was sampled from an adult woman who had mild COVID-19 (a few samples of this study predate the infection). Cell type and time point are not known. CDR3 amino acids: CASSSRGGLENTEAFF. In DNA form, the CDR3 reads TGCGCCAGCAGCTCCAGAGGGGGACTGGAGAACACTGAAGCTTTCTTT. Drawing the rest from reference TRBV5-1 and TRBJ1-1, the complete variable domain is KAGVTQTPRYLIKTRGQQVTLSCSPISGHRSVSWYQQTPGQGLQFLFEYFSETQRNKGNFPGRFSGRQFSNSRSEMNVSTLELGDSALYLCASSSRGGLENTEAFFGQGTRLTVV.